Following are 5 T cell receptor beta chains from one sample sequenced in a study of T cell responses to AZD1222 COVID-19 vaccine. The assay was immunoSEQ multiplex PCR, and TCRdb's table has in-frame clones only and misses some. The sample carries 130,000 to 150,000 clones, about nine tenths recorded once. Sequences were derived from peripheral blood, sampled on day 0 of AZD1222 vaccination. These receptors all come from an adult in good health.

This chain uses TRBV18 with TRBJ2-7; the match to TRBD2 covers 7 bases. CDR3 length equals 17 residues. The V gene end was trimmed by 3 bases and the J gene end by 6 bases; junction bases not matched to a gene: 17. Germline V gene sequence: CDR1 KGHSH, CDR2 LQKENI. The DNA for the CDR3 is TGTGCCAGCTCACCCCTCCCGGGGCGGGAGAGAGGAGGCGAGCAGTACTTC. Translated, it gives CASSPLPGRERGGEQYF.

The V and J genes are TRBV3-1 (or the pseudogene TRBV3-2) and TRBJ2-7; TRBD2 matches 8 bases. V lost 3 bases and J lost 3; bases outside the gene matches: 7. Germline CDR1 and CDR2: LGHDT and YNNKEL (reference sequence). CDR3 length: 15 amino acids. The CDR3 DNA reads TGTGCCAGCAGCCAGGGACTAGTACAAGACTACGAGCAGTACTTC. As protein: CASSQGLVQDYEQYF.

In this sample, this clone turned up once. The V call is TRBV20-1, the J call TRBJ1-1, with 7 bases identical to TRBD1. Trimming took 4 bases from V and 8 from J; bases not matched to a gene: 4. This CDR3 is built from 11 residues. Per the germline V gene, CDR1 is DFQATT and CDR2 is SNEGSKA (reference sequence). CDR3 sequence reads: CSAMNRGEAFF. CDR3 DNA: TGCAGTGCTATGAACAGGGGAGAAGCTTTCTTT.

V is TRBV19 and J is TRBJ1-2; D is possibly TRBD1 (5 bases). This CDR3 is 16 amino acids long. Germline loops: CDR1 LNHDA, CDR2 SQIVND (reference sequence). The ends were cut back, 5 bases at V and 4 bases at J, with 20 bases in the middle. The CDR3 is CASSVGDRVGVYGYTF. The CDR3, as DNA: TGTGCCAGTAGTGTGGGTGACAGAGTCGGTGTCTATGGCTACACCTTC.

V and J are TRBV7-2 and TRBJ1-1; D might be TRBD1 (6 bases). V was trimmed by 5 bases and J by 5 bases, leaving 24 bases between them. Germline CDR1 and CDR2: SGHTA and FQGNSA. This CDR3 region has 17 residues. CDR3 residues: CASSLEGTQRGDTEAFF. The CDR3 DNA sequence: TGTGCCAGCAGCCTAGAAGGGACACAAAGGGGTGATACTGAAGCTTTCTTT.